This TCR beta chain was documented in a study of regulatory T cells in long-lasting Graves disease. Study-wide points: Favoring TRBV28, TRBJ1-2 and TRBJ2-5 was a feature seen in persistent disease.

The time point: newly diagnosed GD, antithyroid drugs for less than 3 months. Researchers made the TCR library from RNA that was extracted from PBMCs. This clonotype was observed a few times. Its matching antigen is unknown. Assembly of TCR beta libraries relied on iRepertoire HTBI primers together with Arm-PCR of CDR3 regions. Each CDR3 protein is one row after TCRdb ran MiXCR on the multiplex PCR reads. The sample has under 800,000 distinct CDR3 sequences, roughly 16% seen once; the top ten hold around 18%. The CDR3 runs 18 residues. Germline V gene sequence: CDR1 SGHRS, CDR2 YFSETQ. V lost 4 bases and J lost 3; bases outside the gene matches: 8. These data were likewise used in another study, on T cells in Graves' hyperthyroidism and ophthalmopathy. That study reports: Stable Graves' hyperthyroidism meant no ophthalmopathy progression within 18 months. Clinical symptoms, serum thyroxine and TRAb, thyroid ultrasound and orbital computed tomography were used for the diagnoses. The HTBI primer set served for first-round RT-PCR of the TCR CDR3.

The receptor's source is a woman in her 30s with Graves disease. The specimen comprised peripheral blood mononuclear cells (PBMCs), sampled at new diagnosis, from a patient treated with antithyroid drugs. The chain links TRBV5-1 to TRBJ2-1; TRBD2 aligns across 15 bases. The CDR3 DNA sequence: TGCGCCAGCAGCCAGGGACTAGCGGGAGGTTCGGGCTACAATGAGCAGTTCTTC. Translating gives CASSQGLAGGSGYNEQFF.